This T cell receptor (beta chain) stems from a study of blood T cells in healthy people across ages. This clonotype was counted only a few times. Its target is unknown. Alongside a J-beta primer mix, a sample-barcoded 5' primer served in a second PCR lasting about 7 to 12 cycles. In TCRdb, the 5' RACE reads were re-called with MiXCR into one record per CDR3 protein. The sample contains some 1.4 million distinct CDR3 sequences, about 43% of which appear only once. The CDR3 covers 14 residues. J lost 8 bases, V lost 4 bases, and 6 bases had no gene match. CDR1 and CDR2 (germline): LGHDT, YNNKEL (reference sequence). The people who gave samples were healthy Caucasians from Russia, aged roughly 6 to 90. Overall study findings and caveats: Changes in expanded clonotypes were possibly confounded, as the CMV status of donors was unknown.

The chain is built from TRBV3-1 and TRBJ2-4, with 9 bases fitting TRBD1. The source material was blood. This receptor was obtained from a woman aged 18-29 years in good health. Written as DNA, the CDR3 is TGTGCCAGCAGCCGACAGGGGGGAGGAGACATTCAGTACTTC. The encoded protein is CASSRQGGGDIQYF.